These 17 T cell receptor beta chains share one sample of origin, sequenced in a study of memory CD4+ T cells and cytomegalovirus serostatus. Method: immunoSEQ multiplex PCR; TCRdb's copy keeps in-frame clones and lacks some. The sample has approximately 47,000 clones; around 80% are singletons. Single viable CD3+CD4+CD8-CD45RO+ cells were sorted as the memory CD4+ T cells. Input material: memory CD4+ T cells from blood. These receptors all stem from an adult in good health and CMV-seronegative.

The chain combines TRBV5-1 with TRBJ2-4; 10 positions agree with TRBD1. The germline CDR1 and CDR2 sequences are SGHRS and YFSETQ. Trimming cost V 3 bases and J 1 base; bases outside gene matches: 1. The CDR3 runs 15 residues. The CDR3 is CASSWGQGAKNIQYF. CDR3 bases: TGCGCCAGCAGCTGGGGACAGGGGGCCAAAAACATTCAGTACTTC.

The V gene is TRBV30, the J gene TRBJ2-2; a possible D gene is TRBD1 (6 bases). Trimming removed 1 base at V and 6 bases at J, with 15 bases between. Per germline, CDR1 GTSNPN and CDR2 SVGIG (reference sequence). This CDR3 comprises 15 residues. The CDR3 region has the DNA TGTGCCTGGAGTGCCCTCCCGAAGGGGGCCGGGGAGCTGTTTTTT. It specifies CAWSALPKGAGELFF.

The chain joins TRBV6-5 to TRBJ2-4; 10 nucleotides line up with TRBD1. CDR1 MNHEY and CDR2 SVGAGI come from the germline V gene. After removal of 0 bases from V and 3 bases from J, the junction contained 2 bases not matched to a gene. The CDR3 contains 16 residues. The CDR3 nucleotides read TGTGCCAGCAGTTACTCGGGGACAGGGGTCAAAAACATTCAGTACTTC. Its protein is CASSYSGTGVKNIQYF.

The rearrangement uses TRBV6-5 and TRBJ2-3; 7 bases agree with TRBD2. Losses at the gene ends were 4 bases for V and 5 bases for J; bases not matched to a gene: 6. The CDR3 totals 14 residues. From germline, CDR1 is MNHEY and CDR2 SVGAGI. CDR3: CASSLGGEGDTQYF. In nucleotides, the CDR3 is TGTGCCAGCAGTTTGGGGGGGGAGGGAGATACGCAGTATTTT.

The chain links TRBV5-1 to TRBJ1-4; 7 bases match TRBD1. CDR1 and CDR2 from the germline V gene are SGHRS and YFSETQ. The CDR3 length is 14 residues. With V trimmed by 5 bases and J by 6 bases, 7 bases remained unmatched. Here the CDR3 DNA reads TGCGCCAGCAGTTCACAGGGGATCTATGAAAAACTGTTTTTT. Amino acid sequence: CASSSQGIYEKLFF. The variable domain in full, completed from reference TRBV5-1 and TRBJ1-4, reads KAGVTQTPRYLIKTRGQQVTLSCSPISGHRSVSWYQQTPGQGLQFLFEYFSETQRNKGNFPGRFSGRQFSNSRSEMNVSTLELGDSALYLCASSSQGIYEKLFFGSGTQLSVL.

The rearrangement joins TRBV19 to TRBJ1-5; 7 positions agree with TRBD1. Germline CDR1 and CDR2: LNHDA and SQIVND (reference sequence). The CDR3 is 15 residues long. Unmatched junction bases numbered 6, after V lost 3 bases and J lost 4 bases. CDR3: CASSMDRDRNQPQHF. CDR3 bases: TGTGCCAGTAGTATGGACCGGGACAGAAATCAGCCCCAGCATTTT.

This clone was counted a few times. The chain combines TRBV30 with TRBJ1-1; possibly TRBD1 for D (6 bases). This CDR3 has 13 amino acids. V lost 4 bases, J lost 1 base, and 10 bases lay in between. Germline CDR1 reads GTSNPN; CDR2 reads SVGIG (reference sequence). CDR3 amino acids: CAWNRGRNTEAFF. CDR3 nucleotides: TGTGCCTGGAATAGGGGGAGGAACACTGAAGCTTTCTTT.

V usage is TRBV7-2 and J usage is TRBJ1-1, with D hard to call. CDR3 length: 15 amino acids. V gave up 5 bases and J gave up 4 bases, with 17 bases separating them. Germline CDR1 SGHTA, CDR2 FQGNSA. This CDR3 reads CASSPARGVGTEAFF. The CDR3 region has the DNA TGTGCCAGCAGCCCTGCTCGGGGTGTGGGCACTGAAGCTTTCTTT.

The chain recombines TRBV18 with TRBJ1-2, with TRBD1 as a possible D gene (6 bases). Deletions cut 3 bases from V and 2 bases from J, with 13 bases between. In germline, CDR1 is KGHSH, CDR2 LQKENI. The CDR3 is made up of 15 amino acids. In DNA form, the CDR3 reads TGTGCCAGCTCACCCGCGGGGGGGCGCAACTATGGCTACACCTTC. Translation: CASSPAGGRNYGYTF. Based on the CDR3 plus reference TRBV18 and TRBJ1-2, the full variable domain is NAGVMQNPRHLVRRRGQEARLRCSPMKGHSHVYWYRQLPEEGLKFMVYLQKENIIDESGMPKERFSAEFPKEGPSILRIQQVVRGDSAAYFCASSPAGGRNYGYTFGSGTRLTVV.

The rearrangement joins TRBV4-2 to TRBJ1-2; no clear D gene. Trimming removed 1 base at V and 8 bases at J, with 11 bases between. In germline, CDR1 is LGHNA, CDR2 YNFKEQ. The CDR3 has 13 residues. CDR3 nucleotides: TGTGCCAGCAGCCAAGGCTCAGGTACCGGCTACACCTTC. It yields the protein CASSQGSGTGYTF.

The CDR3 nucleotides read TGTGCCAGCAGTACCGGGACTAGAGGCATCCGGGAGCTGTTTTTT. Protein product: CASSTGTRGIRELFF. The chain combines TRBV28 with TRBJ2-2; 8 nucleotides agree with TRBD2. The CDR3 consists of 15 residues. The germline gives CDR1 MDHEN, CDR2 SYDVKM. V dropped 5 bases and J dropped 9; count of bases not matched to a gene: 11.

This chain links TRBV27 with TRBJ1-1, with 8 nucleotides matching TRBD1. The CDR3 has 14 amino acids. Trimming at V came to 5 bases and at J to 4 bases, leaving 6 bases not matched to a gene. Germline assignment: CDR1 MNHEY and CDR2 SMNVEV (reference sequence). In nucleotides, the CDR3 is TGTGCCAGCAGTCTCGGACAGGGTCGCACTGAAGCTTTCTTT. Protein sequence: CASSLGQGRTEAFF.

By share, this clone ranks as medium-sized. The rearrangement joins TRBV19 to TRBJ2-6; D is undetermined. V dropped 6 bases and J dropped 4 bases, with 13 bases sitting between them. Germline values: CDR1 LNHDA, CDR2 SQIVND (reference sequence). The CDR3 runs to 15 residues. CDR3 DNA sequence: TGTGCCAGTAGCCCCCATCCTCCCGGGGCCAACGTCCTGACTTTC. Its protein product is CASSPHPPGANVLTF.

The chain recombines TRBV2 with TRBJ2-7, with D maybe TRBD1 (6 bases). Germline V gene sequence: CDR1 SNHLY, CDR2 FYNNEI. Trimming took 4 bases from V and 3 from J, leaving 10 bases between them. There are 13 residues in the CDR3. The CDR3 sequence: CASSAQGNYEQYF. CDR3 DNA sequence: TGTGCCAGCAGTGCACAGGGTAACTACGAGCAGTACTTC. The full variable domain, in which reference TRBV2 and TRBJ2-7 provide the parts outside the CDR3, is EPEVTQTPSHQVTQMGQEVILRCVPISNHLYFYWYRQILGQKVEFLVSFYNNEISEKSEIFDDQFSVERPDGSNFTLKIRSTKLEDSAMYFCASSAQGNYEQYFGPGTRLTVT.

The rearrangement joins TRBV6-5 to TRBJ1-1; no clear D. The CDR3 covers 15 residues. The V end was cut by 4 bases, the J end by 0 bases, with 12 bases between. From germline, CDR1 is MNHEY and CDR2 SVGAGI. The chain's CDR3 is CASSWSGLMNTEAFF. DNA for the CDR3: TGTGCCAGCAGTTGGTCCGGGCTGATGAACACTGAAGCTTTCTTT.

The CDR3 here is CASSLDRLAGPYEQYF. The CDR3 nucleotides are TGTGCCAGCAGCTTAGACAGACTAGCGGGGCCTTACGAGCAGTACTTC. This chain joins TRBV7-2 and TRBJ2-7; 11 nucleotides align to TRBD2. Germline loops: CDR1 SGHTA, CDR2 FQGNSA. This CDR3 has 16 amino acids. Trimming removed 1 base from V and 4 bases from J; junction bases left unmatched: 6.

The chain recombines TRBV4-1 with TRBJ2-7; possibly TRBD2 for D (6 bases). Germline CDR1 is MGHRA and CDR2 is YSYEKL. This CDR3 is built from 14 residues. Trimming pared 2 bases from V and 4 bases from J, leaving 12 bases between. The CDR3 sequence: CASSQREAIYEQYF. The CDR3 DNA is TGCGCCAGCAGCCAAAGGGAGGCTATTTACGAGCAGTACTTC.